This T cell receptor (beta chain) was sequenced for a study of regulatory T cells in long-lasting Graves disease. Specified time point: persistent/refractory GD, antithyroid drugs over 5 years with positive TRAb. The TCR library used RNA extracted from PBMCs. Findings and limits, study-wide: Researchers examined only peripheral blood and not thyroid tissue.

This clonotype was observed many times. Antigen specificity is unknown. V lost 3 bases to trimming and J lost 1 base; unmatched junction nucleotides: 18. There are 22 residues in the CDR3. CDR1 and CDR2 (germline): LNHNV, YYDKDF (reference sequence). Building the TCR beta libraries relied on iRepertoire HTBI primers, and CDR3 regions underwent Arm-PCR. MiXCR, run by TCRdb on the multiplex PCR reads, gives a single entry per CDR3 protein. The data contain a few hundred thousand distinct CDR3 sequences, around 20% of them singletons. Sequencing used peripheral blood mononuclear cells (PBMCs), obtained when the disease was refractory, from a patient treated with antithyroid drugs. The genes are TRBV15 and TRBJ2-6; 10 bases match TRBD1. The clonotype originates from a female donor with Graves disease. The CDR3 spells CATSSTGTGAAASLSGANVLTF. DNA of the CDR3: TGTGCCACCAGCAGCACCGGGACAGGGGCCGCCGCGTCACTTTCTGGGGCCAACGTCCTGACTTTC.